Listed below are T cell receptor beta chains from one sample, sequenced in a study of vaccination and CD4 T cells after COVID-19. One entry per CDR3 protein results from TCRdb running MiXCR on the PCR reads. The sample has under 25,000 distinct CDR3 sequences, approximately 48% seen once. Their target antigens are unknown. The sequencing input was cultured CD4+ T cells from blood. The receptors shown here come from a human donor with COVID-19. Each CDR3 is given with its conserved first and last residue. Fields, in order: clone size, D gene, J gene, V gene, CDR3 DNA, CDR3 protein. A D gene is named only where the DNA matches it firmly. The size of a clone is reported for some rows only, either as once, few or many, or as a class for expanded clones.

-,-,TRBJ2-7,TRBV5-1,TGCGCCAGCAGCTTGGATGAGCAGGCCAGCAACGAGCAGTACTTC,CASSLDEQASNEQYF
once,TRBD1,TRBJ1-5,TRBV19,TGTGCCAGTAGTATAGCCTCCGGGACAGGGAATCAGCCCCAGCATTTT,CASSIASGTGNQPQHF
-,TRBD1,TRBJ1-2,TRBV11-2,TGTGCCAGCAGCACGACAGGGGGTGGCTATGGCTACACCTTC,CASSTTGGGYGYTF
few,-,TRBJ2-4,TRBV6-1,TGTGCCAGCAGTACGCTGGGAGGCGGACAGGACGCGAAGGTAGCCAAAAACATTCAGTACTTC,CASSTLGGGQDAKVAKNIQYF
-,-,TRBJ2-2,TRBV6-1,TGTGCCAGCAGAGAACAAACAGACACCGGGGAGCTGTTTTTT,CASREQTDTGELFF
few,-,TRBJ1-3,TRBV6-5,TGTGCCAGCAGTTACCCGAAATTTAACACCATATATTTT,CASSYPKFNTIYF
-,-,TRBJ2-7,TRBV20-1,TGCAGTGCTGCGACCGAATACGAGCAGTACTTC,CSAATEYEQYF
-,-,TRBJ2-4,TRBV20-1,TGCAGTGCTAGAGATTGGGCTTCCCAAAACATTCAGTACTTC,CSARDWASQNIQYF
-,TRBD1,TRBJ2-1,TRBV20-1,TGCAGTGCCTCGAAACCCGGGACAGGGGGAAATGAGCAGTTCTTC,CSASKPGTGGNEQFF
-,-,TRBJ2-3,TRBV12-3/TRBV12-4,TGTGCCAGCAGTTTCGAGTTGGGCACAGATACGCAGTATTTT,CASSFELGTDTQYF
-,-,TRBJ1-5,TRBV10-1,TGCGCCAGCAGACTTGGGGCAGGACAGCCCCAGCATTTT,CASRLGAGQPQHF
-,-,TRBJ1-2,TRBV4-2,TGTGCCAGCAGCCACTCAGGGGCCCTACCCTATGGCTACACCTTC,CASSHSGALPYGYTF
-,TRBD2,TRBJ2-3,TRBV27,TGTGCCAGCAGTCCATGGACTAGGAATAGCACAGATACGCAGTATTTT,CASSPWTRNSTDTQYF
-,-,TRBJ1-1,TRBV27,TGTGCCAGCAGTTTATACAGGGCAGGTCCCCTGGAAGCTTTCTTT,CASSLYRAGPLEAFF
-,-,TRBJ1-6,TRBV20-1,TGCAGTGCTAGAAACAGCTACAATTCACCCCTCCACTTT,CSARNSYNSPLHF